These T cell receptor beta chains were read from a single sample in a study of graft-versus-host responses after intestinal transplantation. Data came from immunoSEQ multiplex PCR; TCRdb stores just in-frame clones and leaves some out. The sample shows around 67,000 clones, 90% of them seen only once. These receptors lack a known antigen. The sequences come from unstimulated CD8+ T cells sorted from spleen or lymph node cells, collected before transplant. The receptor set was obtained from a human donor who was the organ donor for an intestinal transplant. CDR3s include the opening cysteine and the closing phenylalanine or tryptophan. Fields, in order: J gene, clone size, V gene, CDR3 protein. A clone size is listed for some rows: how often the clone was seen (once, few, many), or a class if it is expanded.

j_gene: TRBJ1-5; abundance: .; v_gene: TRBV30; CDR3aa: CAWSRRLLTGVGDYSNQPQHF
j_gene: TRBJ2-3; abundance: .; v_gene: TRBV4-1; CDR3aa: CASSQEKAGGPTDTQYF
j_gene: TRBJ1-4; abundance: .; v_gene: TRBV4-3; CDR3aa: CASSPGQGGGKLFF
j_gene: TRBJ1-6; abundance: few; v_gene: TRBV6-4; CDR3aa: CASSDKQGGNSPLHF
j_gene: TRBJ1-1; abundance: .; v_gene: TRBV7-6; CDR3aa: CASSSDTSGGAFF
j_gene: TRBJ2-5; abundance: .; v_gene: TRBV29-1; CDR3aa: CSVEDRRQETQYF
j_gene: TRBJ2-1; abundance: .; v_gene: TRBV29-1; CDR3aa: CSVEEQYEQFF
j_gene: TRBJ1-1; abundance: .; v_gene: TRBV28; CDR3aa: CASSFTGNTEAFF
j_gene: TRBJ1-1; abundance: .; v_gene: TRBV5-5; CDR3aa: CASSLATGHDTEAFF
j_gene: TRBJ1-1; abundance: .; v_gene: TRBV9; CDR3aa: CASSPGTGVTEAFF
j_gene: TRBJ2-1; abundance: .; v_gene: TRBV27; CDR3aa: CASSSSGGTSNEQFF
j_gene: TRBJ1-1; abundance: .; v_gene: TRBV4-1; CDR3aa: CASSQTGETEAFF
j_gene: TRBJ2-3; abundance: .; v_gene: TRBV27; CDR3aa: CASSPGTGGWEDTQYF
j_gene: TRBJ1-2; abundance: .; v_gene: TRBV28; CDR3aa: CASTDPGQGGYGYTF
j_gene: TRBJ2-5; abundance: .; v_gene: TRBV6-1; CDR3aa: CASSRLAGAQETQYF
j_gene: TRBJ1-6; abundance: .; v_gene: TRBV5-1; CDR3aa: CASSLGGTGLVSPLHF
j_gene: TRBJ1-5; abundance: .; v_gene: TRBV7-2; CDR3aa: CASSLRVSNQPQHF
j_gene: TRBJ1-2; abundance: .; v_gene: TRBV6-5; CDR3aa: CASRDPPPGVGYTF
j_gene: TRBJ1-1; abundance: .; v_gene: TRBV5-1; CDR3aa: CASSPDSKSPNTEAFF
j_gene: TRBJ2-1; abundance: .; v_gene: TRBV4-2; CDR3aa: CASSQGLVRGGALEEQFF
j_gene: TRBJ2-6; abundance: .; v_gene: TRBV27; CDR3aa: CASSFLPGANVLTF
j_gene: TRBJ1-2; abundance: .; v_gene: TRBV5-8; CDR3aa: CASSQGQAYGYTF
j_gene: TRBJ1-5; abundance: .; v_gene: TRBV6-1; CDR3aa: CASSEMGTDYNQPQHF
j_gene: TRBJ2-2; abundance: .; v_gene: TRBV6-1; CDR3aa: CASSRVGGSGELFF
j_gene: TRBJ1-2; abundance: .; v_gene: TRBV11-2; CDR3aa: CASSLALLGQGVEGYTF
j_gene: TRBJ1-2; abundance: .; v_gene: TRBV20-1; CDR3aa: CSASYGYTF
j_gene: TRBJ1-2; abundance: .; v_gene: TRBV19; CDR3aa: CASSIASGGMNYGYTF
j_gene: TRBJ1-1; abundance: .; v_gene: TRBV7-8; CDR3aa: CASREFGEREAFF
j_gene: TRBJ2-5; abundance: .; v_gene: TRBV28; CDR3aa: CASSHRRLQETQYF
j_gene: TRBJ1-5; abundance: .; v_gene: TRBV30; CDR3aa: CAWNLGQPNQPQHF
j_gene: TRBJ2-3; abundance: .; v_gene: TRBV13; CDR3aa: CASSLRASRADTQYF
j_gene: TRBJ1-1; abundance: .; v_gene: TRBV6-5; CDR3aa: CASSYHDTNTEAFF
j_gene: TRBJ2-5; abundance: few; v_gene: TRBV6-1; CDR3aa: CASTGSRGGRETQYF
j_gene: TRBJ2-5; abundance: .; v_gene: TRBV11-2; CDR3aa: CASSLGAGYQETQYF
j_gene: TRBJ2-2; abundance: .; v_gene: TRBV29-1; CDR3aa: CSVEKQANTGELFF
j_gene: TRBJ2-1; abundance: once; v_gene: TRBV15; CDR3aa: CATSGGDRGGNEQFF
j_gene: TRBJ1-5; abundance: .; v_gene: TRBV28; CDR3aa: CASSFGIRRGVRNQPQHF
j_gene: TRBJ1-1; abundance: .; v_gene: TRBV4-1; CDR3aa: CASSQDVVSDTEAFF
j_gene: TRBJ1-2; abundance: once; v_gene: TRBV23-1; CDR3aa: CASSHEATNYGYTF
j_gene: TRBJ2-2; abundance: .; v_gene: TRBV7-6; CDR3aa: CASSLRVTANTGELFF
j_gene: TRBJ1-1; abundance: .; v_gene: TRBV4-1; CDR3aa: CASSQESGLDMNTEAFF
j_gene: TRBJ1-1; abundance: .; v_gene: TRBV5-1; CDR3aa: CASSPWGEGTEAFF
j_gene: TRBJ1-5; abundance: .; v_gene: TRBV4-1; CDR3aa: CASSHGDGGKQPQHF
j_gene: TRBJ1-3; abundance: .; v_gene: TRBV30; CDR3aa: CAFRGTASSGNTIYF
j_gene: TRBJ1-1; abundance: .; v_gene: TRBV4-1; CDR3aa: CASSLGTDMNTEAFF
j_gene: TRBJ1-3; abundance: .; v_gene: TRBV13; CDR3aa: CASSLGRAAGNTIYF
j_gene: TRBJ1-2; abundance: .; v_gene: TRBV14; CDR3aa: CASSQRPSGDRGGYTF
j_gene: TRBJ1-2; abundance: .; v_gene: TRBV27; CDR3aa: CASGPLQGASYGYTF
j_gene: TRBJ1-2; abundance: .; v_gene: TRBV7-9; CDR3aa: CASSLTATDPNYGYTF
j_gene: TRBJ2-3; abundance: .; v_gene: TRBV9; CDR3aa: CASSVASGGLTDTQYF
j_gene: TRBJ2-3; abundance: .; v_gene: TRBV4-1; CDR3aa: CASTDRELTDTQYF
j_gene: TRBJ1-2; abundance: .; v_gene: TRBV27; CDR3aa: CASSFLNTGNGYTF